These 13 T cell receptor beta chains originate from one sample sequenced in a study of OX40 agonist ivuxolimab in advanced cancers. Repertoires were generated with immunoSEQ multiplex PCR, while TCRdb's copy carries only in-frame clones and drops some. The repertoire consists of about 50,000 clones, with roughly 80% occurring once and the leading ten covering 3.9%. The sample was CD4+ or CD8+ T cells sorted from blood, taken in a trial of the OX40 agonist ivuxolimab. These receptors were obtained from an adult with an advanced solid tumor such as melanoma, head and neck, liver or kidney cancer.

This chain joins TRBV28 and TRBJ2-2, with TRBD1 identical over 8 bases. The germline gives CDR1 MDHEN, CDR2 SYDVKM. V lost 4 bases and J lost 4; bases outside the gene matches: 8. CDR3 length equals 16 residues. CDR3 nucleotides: TGTGCCAGCAGTTCTCCCACAGGGGGGCGCACCGGGGAGCTGTTTTTT. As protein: CASSSPTGGRTGELFF.

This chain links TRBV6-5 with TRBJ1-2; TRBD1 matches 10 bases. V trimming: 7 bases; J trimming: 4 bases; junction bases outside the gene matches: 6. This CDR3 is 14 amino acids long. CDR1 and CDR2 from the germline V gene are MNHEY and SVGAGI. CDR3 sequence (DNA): TGTGCCAGCAAGGGGACAGGGGACTCCTATGGCTACACCTTC. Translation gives CASKGTGDSYGYTF.

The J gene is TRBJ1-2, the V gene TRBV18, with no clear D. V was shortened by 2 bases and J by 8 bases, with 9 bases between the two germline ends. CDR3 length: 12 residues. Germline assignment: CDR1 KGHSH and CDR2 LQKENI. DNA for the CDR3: TGTGCCAGCTCACCATCTTTACAAGGCTACACCTTC. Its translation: CASSPSLQGYTF.

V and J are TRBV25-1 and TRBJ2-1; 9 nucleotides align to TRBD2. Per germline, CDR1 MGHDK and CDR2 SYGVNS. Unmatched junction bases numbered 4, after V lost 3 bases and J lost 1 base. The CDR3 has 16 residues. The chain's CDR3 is CASSDASGASYNEQFF. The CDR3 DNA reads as TGTGCCAGCAGTGATGCTAGCGGGGCTTCCTACAATGAGCAGTTCTTC.

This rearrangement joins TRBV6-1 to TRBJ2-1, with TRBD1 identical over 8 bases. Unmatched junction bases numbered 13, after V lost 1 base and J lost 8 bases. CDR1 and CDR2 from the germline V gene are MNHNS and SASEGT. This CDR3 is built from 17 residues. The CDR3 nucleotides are TGTGCCAGCAGTGAAGTGGCGGGCAGGGGGCCTAGAGATGAGCAGTTCTTC. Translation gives CASSEVAGRGPRDEQFF.

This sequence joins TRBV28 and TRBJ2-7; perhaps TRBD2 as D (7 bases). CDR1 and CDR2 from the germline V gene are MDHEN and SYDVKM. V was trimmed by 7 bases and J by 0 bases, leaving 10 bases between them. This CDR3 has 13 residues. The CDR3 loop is CASKGGFSYEQYF. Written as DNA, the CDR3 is TGTGCCAGCAAGGGGGGGTTCTCCTACGAGCAGTACTTC. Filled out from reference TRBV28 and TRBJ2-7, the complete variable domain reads DVKVTQSSRYLVKRTGEKVFLECVQDMDHENMFWYRQDPGLGLRLIYFSYDVKMKEKGDIPEGYSVSREKKERFSLILESASTNQTSMYLCASKGGFSYEQYFGPGTRLTVT.

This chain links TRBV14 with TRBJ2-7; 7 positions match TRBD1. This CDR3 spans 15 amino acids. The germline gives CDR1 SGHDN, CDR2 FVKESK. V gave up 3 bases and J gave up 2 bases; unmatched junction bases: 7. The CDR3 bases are TGTGCCAGCAGCCAGATGGGCCAGGGGGCCTACGAGCAGTACTTC. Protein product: CASSQMGQGAYEQYF. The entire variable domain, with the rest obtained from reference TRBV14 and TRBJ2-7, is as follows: EAGVTQFPSHSVIEKGQTVTLRCDPISGHDNLYWYRRVMGKEIKFLLHFVKESKQDESGMPNNRFLAERTGGTYSTLKVQPAELEDSGVYFCASSQMGQGAYEQYFGPGTRLTVT.

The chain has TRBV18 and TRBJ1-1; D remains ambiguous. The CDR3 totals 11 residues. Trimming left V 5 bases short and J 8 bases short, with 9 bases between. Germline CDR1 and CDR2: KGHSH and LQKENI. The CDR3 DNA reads TGTGCCAGCTCAGTGGGATCCGAAGCTTTCTTT. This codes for CASSVGSEAFF.

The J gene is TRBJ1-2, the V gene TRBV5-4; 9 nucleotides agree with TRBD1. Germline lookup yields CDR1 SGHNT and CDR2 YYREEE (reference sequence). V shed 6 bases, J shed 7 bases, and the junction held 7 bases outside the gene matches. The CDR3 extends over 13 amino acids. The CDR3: CASIKQGAGGYTF. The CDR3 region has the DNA TGTGCCAGCATCAAACAGGGGGCGGGTGGCTACACCTTC.

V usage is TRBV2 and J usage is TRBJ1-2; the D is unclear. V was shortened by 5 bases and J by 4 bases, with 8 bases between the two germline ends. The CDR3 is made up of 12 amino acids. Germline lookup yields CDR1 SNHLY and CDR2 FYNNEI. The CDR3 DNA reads TGTGCCAGCAGTCTCCAGGTCTATGGCTACACCTTC. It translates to CASSLQVYGYTF.

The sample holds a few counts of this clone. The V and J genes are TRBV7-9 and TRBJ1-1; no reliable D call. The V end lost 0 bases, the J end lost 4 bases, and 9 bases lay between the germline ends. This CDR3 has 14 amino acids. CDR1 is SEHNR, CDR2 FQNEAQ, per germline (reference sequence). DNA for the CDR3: TGTGCCAGCAGCTTAGCGGGAAGCGGCACTGAAGCTTTCTTT. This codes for CASSLAGSGTEAFF.

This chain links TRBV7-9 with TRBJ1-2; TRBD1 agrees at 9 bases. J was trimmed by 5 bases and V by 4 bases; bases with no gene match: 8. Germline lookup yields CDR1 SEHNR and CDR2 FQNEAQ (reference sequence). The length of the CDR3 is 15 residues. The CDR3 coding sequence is TGTGCCAGCAGCTCGGGACAGGGAACAGGTTATGGCTACACCTTC. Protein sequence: CASSSGQGTGYGYTF.

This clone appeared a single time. The CDR3 loop is CASSHRVWATNEKLFF. CDR3 in DNA: TGTGCCAGCAGCCATAGAGTGTGGGCAACTAATGAAAAACTGTTTTTT. The rearrangement links TRBV5-6 to TRBJ1-4; D ambiguous. This CDR3 comprises 16 residues. Germline V gives CDR1 SGHDT, CDR2 YYEEEE. V was cut by 4 bases and J by 0 bases, with 13 bases left in between. Full variable domain (rest looked up from reference TRBV5-6 and TRBJ1-4): DAGVTQSPTHLIKTRGQQVTLRCSPKSGHDTVSWYQQALGQGPQFIFQYYEEEERQRGNFPDRFSGHQFPNYSSELNVNALLLGDSALYLCASSHRVWATNEKLFFGSGTQLSVL.